This T cell receptor beta chain was recovered during a study of shared clonotypes between healthy human individuals. Study-level findings and limits: The small donor group covered limited genetic and exposure diversity. When compared with the clonotypes that were shared by all four sorted-subset donors, the non-shared clonotypes turned out to have lower generation probabilities.

Germline CDR1 is MNHEY and CDR2 is SMNVEV (reference sequence). The CDR3 contains 12 residues. The V end was cut by 6 bases, the J end by 4 bases, with 9 bases between. Source study methods: ImmunoSEQ gave junction-only sequences without quality scores, so filtering differed. Using immunoSEQ multiplex PCR, the repertoire was profiled, and TCRdb retains in-frame clones only, with some absent. D and trimming were read from the DNA, whereas the V and J calls and clone size are those reported in that table. The table has just over 2,000,000 clones, 85% to 95% seen once. The sample holds one count of this clone. Its antigen remains unknown.

The TCR comes from a man between 18 and 35 years old in good health. V usage is TRBV27 and J usage is TRBJ1-1; no clear D. The sequenced sample was naive CD4+ T cells sorted from blood. Subset of the sample: CD45RA+ positively selected. The CDR3 is CASSSLGTEAFF. The CDR3 DNA sequence: TGTGCCAGCAGCTCACTGGGCACTGAAGCTTTCTTT.